The entry that follows covers one T cell receptor beta chain sequence. Its target is unknown. This same CDR3 is encoded by further DNA sequences in the sample. Germline CDR1 and CDR2: SGDLS and YYNGEE. V lost 1 base and J lost 0; bases outside the gene matches: 1. The CDR3 totals 16 residues. Method: immunoSEQ multiplex PCR; TCRdb's copy keeps in-frame clones and lacks some. The sample carries fewer than 150,000 clones, 70% to 90% recorded once. The data were taken from a study of cytomegalovirus exposure and HLA in healthy donors. General observations from the study: Rarity held for most TCR sequences, but there were some public TCRs that occurred in many donors.

Specimen: PBMCs. This chain connects TRBV9 to TRBJ2-1; 10 bases map to TRBD2. This sequence was found in a man between 18 and 35 years old in good health and CMV-seronegative. CDR3 in amino acids: CASSVSGRGSYNEQFF. The CDR3 DNA follows: TGTGCCAGCAGCGTAAGCGGGAGGGGCTCCTACAATGAGCAGTTCTTC.